This T cell receptor beta chain emerged from a study of blood T cell repertoires in COVID-19. Study overall: Whether acute or convalescent, the COVID-19 samples came from the United States, Italy and Spain. T cells, B-cell-depleted T cells, or PBMCs provided the cDNA or gDNA that served as material.

TCRdb keeps only in-frame clones here, not all; method: immunoSEQ multiplex PCR. The sample comprises 150,000 to 160,000 clones, 60% to 85% of which are singletons, and roughly 1.8% rests with the top ten. The V gene's germline CDR1 is LGHDT and CDR2 YNNKEL (reference sequence). V lost 4 bases to trimming and J lost 3 bases, with 10 bases between them. The CDR3 has 13 amino acids. This clone was observed a handful of times. The rearrangement joins TRBV3-1 (or the pseudogene TRBV3-2) to TRBJ2-7; the D gene is possibly TRBD1 (6 bases). The material sequenced was peripheral blood. The receptor was derived from a man older than 75 with acute or convalescent COVID-19. The CDR3 nucleotides read TGTGCCAGCAGCCGGACAGAGAGCTACGAGCAGTACTTC. The encoded protein is CASSRTESYEQYF.